This TCR beta chain was identified in a study of T cells in Graves' hyperthyroidism and ophthalmopathy. Study-level results: Expanded thyroid clonotypes (above 0.001) were mostly also found in blood. The model anticipated ophthalmopathy a median around six months pre-onset.

Template material for amplifying TCR beta CDR3 regions consisted of RNA transcripts. First-round RT-PCR with HTBI primers amplified the TCR CDR3 region. TCRdb re-derived calls from the multiplex PCR reads in MiXCR, one entry per CDR3 protein. The data hold 380,000 or so distinct CDR3 sequences, with approximately 19% observed a single time. V lost 5 bases to trimming and J lost 2 bases, with 21 bases between them. Germline CDR1 reads LGHDT; CDR2 reads YNNKEL (reference sequence). This CDR3 has 17 residues. Lactation, pregnancy, other autoimmune disease or uncontrolled infection led to exclusion of patients. The study based diagnoses on clinical symptoms, serum thyroxine and TRAb, thyroid ultrasound and orbital computed tomography. The table lists this clonotype with a few counts. As yet, its antigen is unknown.

This clonotype was obtained from a woman aged 18-29 years with Graves' hyperthyroidism. The sequencing sample was made of blood. J is TRBJ1-1 and V is TRBV3-1, with D perhaps TRBD1 (5 bases). The CDR3 protein is CASSERKGRWLNTEAFF. The CDR3 DNA reads as TGTGCCAGCAGCGAAAGGAAGGGGAGGTGGCTAAACACTGAAGCTTTCTTT.